This entry lists 9 T cell receptor beta chains sequenced from one sample in a study of Ad26.COV2.S vaccination and SARS-CoV-2 variants (dated by TCRdb to the early 2020s). Reading the label with the study, this specimen's treatment or condition is: about 20 received Ad26.COV2.S at low or high dose, single or two shots; 5 received placebo; per-sample allocation not given. Repertoires of vaccine and placebo recipients were sequenced from samples collected on day 63 after the first injection. The library was prepared using the immunoSEQ multiplex PCR assay. As stored in TCRdb, this immuneACCESS dataset retains in-frame rearrangements with V and J assigned. A fraction of the clones does not appear; measured against another copy, unresolved V genes explain less than half of the discrepancy, and the remainder lacks a known reason. The sample has around 450,000 clones on record, roughly nine tenths of them singletons. The leading ten clones occupy over 2% of the sample.

Material: peripheral blood, obtained in a trial of Ad26.COV2.S vaccine versus placebo. Every receptor here comes from a person aged 18 to 65 who received the Ad26.COV2.S COVID-19 vaccine or a placebo.

Worth noting for this clone: This CDR3 is also generated by other DNA sequences in the sample. This rearrangement joins TRBV5-1 to TRBJ1-2; TRBD1 aligns across 9 bases. The CDR3 sequence is 14 residues long. The germline gives CDR1 SGHRS, CDR2 YFSETQ. V gave up 4 bases and J gave up 2 bases; unmatched junction bases: 3. As DNA, the CDR3 is TGCGCCAGCAGCCTGACAGGGGGAAACTATGGCTACACCTTC. This translates into CASSLTGGNYGYTF.

The V and J genes are TRBV28 and TRBJ1-1; 8 nucleotides agree with TRBD1. This CDR3 is built from 15 residues. Germline values: CDR1 MDHEN, CDR2 SYDVKM. V was clipped by 5 bases and J by 6 bases; unmatched bases: 11. CDR3 amino acids: CASSDRQGRRAEAFF. CDR3 DNA: TGTGCCAGCAGTGATAGACAGGGGCGAAGGGCTGAAGCTTTCTTT.

The chain is built from TRBV18 and TRBJ2-2; D not resolved. Trimming removed 2 bases from V and 0 bases from J, with 10 bases in between. The germline CDR1 and CDR2 sequences are KGHSH and LQKENI. This CDR3 is built from 16 residues. CDR3 bases: TGTGCCAGCTCACCAAACCGTGGAGCGAACACCGGGGAGCTGTTTTTT. Its translation: CASSPNRGANTGELFF.

The chain couples TRBV7-2 to TRBJ2-1, with 7 bases that match TRBD2. Germline loops: CDR1 SGHTA, CDR2 FQGNSA. Germline trimming cut 6 bases from V and 3 bases from J; bases unmatched to any gene: 8. This CDR3 comprises 15 residues. CDR3 in amino acids: CASSGSGGGYNEQFF. CDR3 nucleotide sequence: TGTGCCAGCAGTGGTTCGGGAGGAGGCTACAATGAGCAGTTCTTC.

This clone was observed a single time. The chain has TRBV6-5 and TRBJ1-5, with D possibly matching TRBD1 (5 bases). Germline V gene data show CDR1 as MNHEY and CDR2 as SVGAGI. The CDR3 totals 14 residues. The germline V and J ends were trimmed by 8 bases and 7 bases, with 18 bases remaining between them. CDR3 residues: CASATDSSGQPQHF. CDR3 bases: TGTGCCAGCGCCACCGACAGTTCTGGCCAGCCCCAGCATTTT.

V gene TRBV19 combines with J gene TRBJ2-6; TRBD1 matches at 7 bases. The germline V gene encodes CDR1 LNHDA and CDR2 SQIVND (reference sequence). Trimming took 3 bases from V and 4 from J; bases not matched to a gene: 21. This CDR3 has 21 amino acids. The CDR3 reads CASSMEEIYGTEEFGANVLTF. The CDR3 nucleotides are TGTGCCAGTAGTATGGAGGAGATTTACGGGACAGAGGAGTTCGGGGCCAACGTCCTGACTTTC.

The V gene is TRBV25-1, the J gene TRBJ1-1; D is unclear. Germline V gives CDR1 MGHDK, CDR2 SYGVNS. This CDR3 is 14 amino acids long. V lost 2 bases, J lost 5 bases, and 12 bases lay in between. The DNA of the CDR3 is TGTGCCAGCAGTGAAGCTGCGGGATGGACTGAAGCTTTCTTT. This gives the protein CASSEAAGWTEAFF. Filled out from reference TRBV25-1 and TRBJ1-1, the complete variable domain reads EADIYQTPRYLVIGTGKKITLECSQTMGHDKMYWYQQDPGMELHLIHYSYGVNSTEKGDLSSESTVSRIRTEHFPLTLESARPSHTSQYLCASSEAAGWTEAFFGQGTRLTVV.

This sequence joins TRBV20-1 and TRBJ1-4; D gene unclear. In germline, CDR1 is DFQATT, CDR2 SNEGSKA (reference sequence). The CDR3 length is 16 residues. Trimming pared 3 bases from V and 7 bases from J, leaving 21 bases between. Here the CDR3 DNA reads TGCAGTGCTAGTAAGGCCGGGGATGGTGTCGCTGAAAAACTGTTTTTT. This sequence encodes CSASKAGDGVAEKLFF.

The chain is built from TRBV24-1 and TRBJ2-3; D remains unclear. Germline-derived CDR1 and CDR2 are KGHDR and SFDVKD. This CDR3 is built from 13 residues. V shed 6 bases and J shed 2 bases, with 8 bases lying between them. The CDR3 loop is CATSITATDTQYF. The CDR3, as DNA: TGTGCCACCAGTATAACTGCCACAGATACGCAGTATTTT.